This TCR beta chain was profiled in a study of CD8+ T cells in alopecia areata. Overall study findings and caveats: Among the top 100, expanded CD8+ clones, as well as scalp clonality, were significantly decreased by tofacitinib.

Treatment given: oral pan-JAK inhibitor, 5-10 mg twice daily. Following RNA extraction, reverse transcription yielded cDNA that acted as the sequencing template. Libraries were prepared by immunoSEQ multiplex PCR; TCRdb keeps only in-frame clonotypes and omits some of them. The sample includes 90,000 to 100,000 clones, around 60% seen only once; the top ten take roughly 16%. Worth noting for this clone: Its antigen is unknown.

CDR3 size: 14 residues. The V end lost 3 bases, the J end lost 1 base, and 9 bases lay between the germline ends. The germline gives CDR1 SEHNR, CDR2 FQNEAQ (reference sequence). The V and J genes are TRBV7-9 and TRBJ2-5; D perhaps matches TRBD2 (5 bases). The TCR sequence derives from a human donor with alopecia areata. The specimen comprised CD8+ T cells sorted from blood, sampled at week 4, from a patient treated with tofacitinib. For the CDR3, the DNA is TGTGCCAGCAGCTTTTCCAGCGGCCAAGAGACCCAGTACTTC. Protein sequence: CASSFSSGQETQYF.